This T cell receptor beta chain was found in a study of T-cell memory formation after mild COVID-19. About the study: In these data, TCR clusters were largely donor specific. Study-level findings and limits: CD4+ bias marked clones expanding day 15 to 37, unlike balanced contracting clones. Second-wave clones that peaked on day 37 lacked confirmed SARS-CoV-2 specificity.

Concerning this clonotype itself: As yet, its antigen is unknown.

After 5'RACE with constant-segment primers, TCR alpha and TCR beta cDNA libraries carrying sample barcodes and UMIs were obtained. In TCRdb, the 5' RACE reads were re-called with MiXCR into one record per CDR3 protein. The profile covers roughly 200,000 distinct CDR3 sequences, with around 16% appearing a single time and approximately 2% taken by the ten largest. The TCR was taken from an adult woman who had mild COVID-19 (a few samples of this study predate the infection). Cell type and time point are not known. Input material: PBMCs or a T cell subset sorted from them (not recorded which).

The CDR3 spells CASRVAGGDGTQYF. Written as DNA, the CDR3 is TGTGCCAGCAGAGTAGCGGGGGGAGATGGGACCCAGTACTTC. The gene calls are TRBV5-5 and TRBJ2-5; TRBD2 agrees at 10 bases. V gave up 5 bases and J gave up 7 bases; unmatched junction bases: 8. Germline V gives CDR1 SGHKS, CDR2 YYEKEE (reference sequence). CDR3 length: 14 amino acids.